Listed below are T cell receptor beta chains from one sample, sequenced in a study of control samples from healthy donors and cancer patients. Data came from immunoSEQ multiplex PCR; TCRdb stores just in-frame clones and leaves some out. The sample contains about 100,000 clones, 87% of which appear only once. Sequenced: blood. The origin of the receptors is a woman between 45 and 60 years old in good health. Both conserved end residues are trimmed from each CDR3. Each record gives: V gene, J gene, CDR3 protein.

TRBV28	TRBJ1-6	ASRGGQGKGNSPLH
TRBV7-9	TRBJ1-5	ASTDGPNQPQH
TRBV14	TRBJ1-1	ASSQGWGIRNTEAF
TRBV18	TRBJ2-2	ASSQGIPGELF
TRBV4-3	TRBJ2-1	ASSQGGRLVDEQF
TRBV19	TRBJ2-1	ASTPLLSDEQF
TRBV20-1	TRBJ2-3	SASAPTTQY
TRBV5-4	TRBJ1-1	ASSLGWETEAF
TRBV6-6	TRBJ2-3	ASSYLQRSTDTQY
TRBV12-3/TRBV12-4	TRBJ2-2	ASGTGDTGELF
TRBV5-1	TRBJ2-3	ASSVLGGDTQY
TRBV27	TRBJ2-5	ASSAGGWETQY
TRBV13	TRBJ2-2	ASSAPRDRVPGELF
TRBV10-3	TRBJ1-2	ALGTVNYGYT
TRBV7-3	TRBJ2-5	ASSLNDKRETQY
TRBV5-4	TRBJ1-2	ASSLNPRNYGYT
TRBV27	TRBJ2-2	ASSTSHTGELF
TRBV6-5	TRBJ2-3	ASRAGGVTDTQY
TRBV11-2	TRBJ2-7	ASSLDPPIYEQY
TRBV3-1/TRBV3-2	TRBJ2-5	ASSPIGSGGYQETQY
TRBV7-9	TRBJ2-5	ASSSLLSPGSSKETQY
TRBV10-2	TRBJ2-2	ASMRPSGATGELF
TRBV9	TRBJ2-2	ASIAGDTSGRSTGELF
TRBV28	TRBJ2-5	ASSLFAGPGAQY
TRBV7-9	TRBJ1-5	ASSDATLSNQPQH
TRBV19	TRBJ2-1	ASRLAGGRDEQF